This entry lists 6 T cell receptor beta chains sequenced from one sample in a study of T-cell reconstitution after alpha-beta-depleted transplantation in children. As it was prepared, the TCRbeta library received unique molecular identifiers. TCRdb independently ran MiXCR on the PCR reads; one entry per CDR3 protein. The sample contains a few hundred thousand distinct CDR3 sequences, approximately 12% of which appear only once. Sequences were derived from PBMCs, mostly from graft donor cells, sampled 360 days after TCRalphabeta/CD19-depleted stem cell transplant. The receptors here all came from a male patient younger than 18 who had a stem cell transplant for acute myeloid leukemia, so the T cells may come from the graft donor.

This clonotype occurred a few times. This chain uses TRBV20-1 with TRBJ2-7; 7 bases line up with TRBD1. The CDR3 is made up of 15 amino acids. CDR1 DFQATT and CDR2 SNEGSKA come from the germline V gene (reference sequence). V trimming: 6 bases; J trimming: 2 bases; junction bases outside the gene matches: 13. For the CDR3, the DNA is TGCAGTGCCCTCCCAGGGGACAGAAGTCCCTACGAGCAGTACTTC. It encodes CSALPGDRSPYEQYF.

This clonotype was counted at least ten times. The CDR3 DNA sequence: TGTGCCAGCAGTCATCTAGCGGGAGGTCCAGATACGCAGTATTTT. This sequence encodes CASSHLAGGPDTQYF. The chain links TRBV12-3 or TRBV12-4 to TRBJ2-3, with 11 bases that match TRBD2. The CDR3 is made up of 15 amino acids. The V and J ends lost 5 bases and 4 bases, in that order; junction bases with no gene match: 5.

There are a few counts of this clonotype. CDR3 region: CASRNPGVELFF. The CDR3 coding sequence is TGTGCCAGCCGTAACCCGGGTGTGGAGCTGTTTTTT. V usage is TRBV12-3 or TRBV12-4 and J usage is TRBJ2-2; D remains unclear. Between the trimmed V and J ends, which lost 8 bases and 10 bases, there was a span of 14 bases. The CDR3 sequence is 12 residues long.

This chain joins TRBV3-1 and TRBJ2-7; 9 bases match TRBD2. Germline loops: CDR1 LGHDT, CDR2 YNNKEL (reference sequence). Germline trimming cut 0 bases from V and 1 base from J; bases unmatched to any gene: 7. The length of the CDR3 is 17 residues. CDR3: CASSQEIWREGSYEQYF. DNA of the CDR3: TGTGCCAGCAGCCAAGAGATATGGCGGGAGGGGTCCTACGAGCAGTACTTC.

This clonotype has more than one count but fewer than ten. J is TRBJ1-3 and V is TRBV28; D perhaps matches TRBD1 (6 bases). Germline lookup yields CDR1 MDHEN and CDR2 SYDVKM. V lost 6 bases and J lost 0, with 15 bases in between. The CDR3 runs 16 residues. The CDR3 here is CASSSGTRPSGNTIYF. The DNA for the CDR3 is TGTGCCAGCAGCTCTGGGACAAGACCCTCTGGAAACACCATATATTTT. Drawing the rest from reference TRBV28 and TRBJ1-3, the complete variable domain is DVKVTQSSRYLVKRTGEKVFLECVQDMDHENMFWYRQDPGLGLRLIYFSYDVKMKEKGDIPEGYSVSREKKERFSLILESASTNQTSMYLCASSSGTRPSGNTIYFGEGSWLTVV.

This clonotype was detected a few times. The chain joins TRBV7-2 to TRBJ2-7; 7 nucleotides align to TRBD2. Per the germline V gene, CDR1 is SGHTA and CDR2 is FQGNSA. J was trimmed by 0 bases and V by 4 bases; bases with no gene match: 6. The CDR3 contains 15 residues. The CDR3 reads CASSWNSGHSYEQYF. Written as DNA, the CDR3 is TGTGCCAGCAGCTGGAATAGCGGGCACTCCTACGAGCAGTACTTC. Full variable domain (remainder filled in from reference TRBV7-2 and TRBJ2-7): GAGVSQSPSNKVTEKGKDVELRCDPISGHTALYWYRQSLGQGLEFLIYFQGNSAPDKSGLPSDRFSAERTGGSVSTLTIQRTQQEDSAVYLCASSWNSGHSYEQYFGPGTRLTVT.